This T cell receptor beta chain came from a study of blood T cell repertoires in COVID-19. Study-level background: PBMCs, B-cell-depleted T cells, or T cells were the source of the cDNA or gDNA that made up the material.

Trimming at V came to 5 bases and at J to 2 bases, leaving 4 bases not matched to a gene. Germline V gene sequence: CDR1 SEHNR, CDR2 FQNEAQ (reference sequence). The CDR3 is 15 amino acids. Data came from immunoSEQ multiplex PCR; TCRdb stores just in-frame clones and leaves some out. The table records some 61,000 clones, roughly nine tenths of them present only once. The J gene is TRBJ1-2, the V gene TRBV7-9; TRBD1 agrees at 11 bases. The TCR originated in a man in his sixties with acute or convalescent COVID-19. Sequenced material: peripheral blood. CDR3 sequence: CASSGDRGENYGYTF. The CDR3 DNA sequence: TGTGCCAGCAGCGGGGACAGGGGGGAAAACTATGGCTACACCTTC.